The 27 T cell receptor beta chains below all came from one sample that was sequenced in a study of metastatic and nonmetastatic thyroid tumors. TCRdb used MiXCR to call clones anew from the PCR reads. The sample lists about 30,000 clones, 4% seen once, with over 20% in the top ten. The entire patient cohort was treatment-naive prior to thyroid surgery. Sequenced: blood. The source is a female donor with papillary thyroid cancer or a benign thyroid nodule (not recorded which). Some clones in this sample may be carry-over from other donors' samples.

This clone was counted ten times or more. The chain is built from TRBV30 and TRBJ1-1; D possibly corresponds to TRBD1 (6 bases). The CDR3 is made up of 16 amino acids. Per germline, CDR1 GTSNPN and CDR2 SVGIG (reference sequence). V lost 8 bases and J 2 bases, leaving 24 bases between the germline ends. CDR3 loop: CARQGGRGAGNTEAFF. DNA of the CDR3: TGTGCCCGGCAAGGGGGTAGGGGGGCCGGAAACACTGAAGCTTTCTTT.

This clone was seen more than once but under ten times. V gene TRBV2 combines with J gene TRBJ2-3; the D is unclear. V was shortened by 4 bases and J by 0 bases, with 8 bases between the two germline ends. There are 14 residues in the CDR3. Per germline, CDR1 SNHLY and CDR2 FYNNEI. CDR3: CASSVLTSTDTQYF. CDR3 nucleotides: TGTGCCAGCAGTGTTCTAACTAGCACAGATACGCAGTATTTT.

In this sample, this clone turned up a few times. V and J are TRBV7-2 and TRBJ1-1, with unresolved D. V lost 5 bases and J 2 bases, leaving 12 bases between the germline ends. CDR3 length: 14 residues. Germline CDR1 is SGHTA and CDR2 is FQGNSA. The CDR3 here is CASSPGPSNTEAFF. In nucleotides, the CDR3 is TGTGCCAGCAGCCCAGGTCCCAGTAACACTGAAGCTTTCTTT.

In this sample, this clone turned up a few times. The chain couples TRBV12-3 or TRBV12-4 to TRBJ2-5; no firm D call. The CDR3 spans 14 residues. Trimming removed 3 bases at V and 5 bases at J, with 13 bases between. Here the CDR3 reads CASSFRYRWETQYF. The CDR3 bases are TGTGCCAGCAGTTTCCGCTACCGCTGGGAGACCCAGTACTTC.

This clone was picked up a small number of times. J is TRBJ1-1 and V is TRBV12-3 or TRBV12-4, with unresolved D. CDR3 length equals 12 residues. Trimming left V 9 bases short and J 1 base short, with 9 bases between. The CDR3 nucleotides read TGTGCCAGTACCCACAGGAACACTGAAGCTTTCTTT. It yields the protein CASTHRNTEAFF.

There are many counts of this clone. The chain combines TRBV6-2 or TRBV6-3 with TRBJ1-4, with TRBD1 as a possible D gene (6 bases). V gave up 2 bases and J gave up 8 bases, with 12 bases separating them. There are 14 residues in the CDR3. Germline assignment: CDR1 MNHEY and CDR2 SVGEGT. CDR3 loop: CASSYDRLEEKLFF. The CDR3 DNA reads as TGTGCCAGCAGTTACGACAGGCTCGAAGAAAAACTGTTTTTT.

In its sample, this clone was seen many times. The chain combines TRBV6-6 with TRBJ2-3; TRBD2 is a possible D gene (6 bases). Germline values: CDR1 MNHNY, CDR2 SVGAGI (reference sequence). Trimming took 0 bases from V and 7 from J, leaving 17 bases between them. The CDR3 is made up of 16 amino acids. As DNA, the CDR3 is TGTGCCAGCAGTTACTCGAGCGGGTTCCGGGGAAATACGCAGTATTTT. Translation gives CASSYSSGFRGNTQYF.

This clone has ten or more counts. This chain links TRBV4-2 with TRBJ2-7; 9 positions agree with TRBD2. The CDR3 length is 16 residues. With V trimmed by 3 bases and J by 1 base, 7 bases remained unmatched. The germline gives CDR1 LGHNA, CDR2 YNFKEQ. The CDR3: CASSQLTSGKSYEQYF. The CDR3 nucleotides read TGTGCCAGCAGCCAGTTGACTAGCGGCAAGTCCTACGAGCAGTACTTC.

This clone was seen more than once but under ten times. The chain employs TRBV6-2 or TRBV6-3 and TRBJ1-1, with D maybe TRBD1 (5 bases). This CDR3 region has 15 residues. CDR1 and CDR2 (germline): MNHEY, SVGEGT. Trimming removed 4 bases at V and 2 bases at J, with 14 bases between. Here the CDR3 DNA reads TGTGCCAGCAGTTGGGGCGGCACGGGAAACACTGAAGCTTTCTTT. This encodes CASSWGGTGNTEAFF.

This sequence joins TRBV6-2 or TRBV6-3 and TRBJ2-6, with TRBD2 matching 8 bases. This CDR3 contains 15 residues. J lost 0 bases, V lost 5 bases, and 0 bases had no gene match. Germline CDR1 and CDR2: MNHEY and SVGEGT. The chain's CDR3 is CASSSGSSGANVLTF. The CDR3 DNA follows: TGTGCCAGCAGTAGCGGGAGCTCTGGGGCCAACGTCCTGACTTTC.

This clone has at least ten counts. The CDR3 DNA is TGTGCCAGCAGCGTAGACGCAGGGGGCGACTACAATGAGCAGTTCTTC. Translation: CASSVDAGGDYNEQFF. The chain carries TRBV9 and TRBJ2-1, with 8 positions matching TRBD1. Trimming took 0 bases from V and 3 from J; bases not matched to a gene: 5. Germline assignment: CDR1 SGDLS and CDR2 YYNGEE. The CDR3 length is 16 residues.

This clone was picked up a small number of times. The chain couples TRBV5-1 to TRBJ2-1; the D is unclear. From germline, CDR1 is SGHRS and CDR2 YFSETQ. This CDR3 region has 14 residues. V was clipped by 4 bases and J by 2 bases, with 10 bases between them. The CDR3, as DNA: TGCGCCAGCAGCCTGTCCCGGGCCTACAATGAGCAGTTCTTC. It yields the protein CASSLSRAYNEQFF.

To note about this clone: A junction boundary mismatches the germline segment, possibly from a read error. V usage is TRBV7-9 and J usage is TRBJ2-1; D call uncertain. CDR1 SEHNR and CDR2 FQNEAQ come from the germline V gene (reference sequence). This CDR3 region has 14 residues. In nucleotides, the CDR3 is TGTGCCAGTAGCTTAGTGGTGGCTGGGAATGAGCAGTTCTTC. The encoded protein is CASSLVVAGNEQFF.

This clone is medium-sized within its sample. In DNA form, the CDR3 reads TGTGCCAGCAGTTTGGGTAGCTACGTACCCTACGAGCAGTACTTC. It encodes CASSLGSYVPYEQYF. This rearrangement joins TRBV28 to TRBJ2-7; D is undetermined. The length of the CDR3 is 15 residues. CDR1 and CDR2 from the germline V gene are MDHEN and SYDVKM. Trimming removed 3 bases at V and 2 bases at J, with 14 bases between.

A few counts support this clone. The V call is TRBV7-3, the J call TRBJ2-2; D remains unclear. Germline loops: CDR1 SGHTA, CDR2 FQGTGA. The CDR3 totals 15 residues. The germline V and J ends were trimmed by 5 bases and 7 bases, with 17 bases remaining between them. The CDR3 here is CASSPPWWSDGELFF. The CDR3 DNA follows: TGTGCCAGCAGCCCCCCCTGGTGGAGTGACGGGGAGCTGTTTTTT. The complete variable domain, with remaining parts taken from reference TRBV7-3 and TRBJ2-2, reads GAGVSQTPSNKVTEKGKYVELRCDPISGHTALYWYRQSLGQGPEFLIYFQGTGAADDSGLPNDRFFAVRPEGSVSTLKIQRTERGDSAVYLCASSPPWWSDGELFFGEGSRLTVL.

This clone was counted many times. The rearrangement uses TRBV29-1 and TRBJ2-7; D not resolved. CDR3 length: 12 residues. The germline V gene has CDR1 SQVTM and CDR2 ANQGSEA. CDR3 region: CRPKQAAYEQYF. The CDR3 DNA reads TGCAGGCCGAAGCAGGCAGCTTACGAGCAGTACTTC.

Only a few counts were recorded for this clone. The chain carries TRBV6-1 and TRBJ1-2; D perhaps matches TRBD1 (5 bases). The germline CDR1 and CDR2 sequences are MNHNS and SASEGT. The V and J ends lost 6 bases and 6 bases respectively, with 20 bases between them. The length of the CDR3 is 15 residues. The CDR3 loop reads CASSPGGSNTDGYTF. Written as DNA, the CDR3 is TGTGCCAGCAGCCCCGGGGGGAGCAACACGGATGGCTACACCTTC.

This clone appeared many times. This chain links TRBV11-3 with TRBJ1-5; no firm D call. The CDR3 has 20 amino acids. Deletions cut 4 bases from V and 0 bases from J, with 25 bases between. Germline V CDR1 and CDR2: SGHNT, YENEEA. The CDR3 protein is CASSSLNSGERNYSNQPQHF. The CDR3 DNA is TGTGCCAGCAGCTCCCTAAATTCAGGAGAACGAAATTATAGCAATCAGCCCCAGCATTTT.

The rearrangement joins TRBV6-1 to TRBJ2-1; the match to TRBD1 covers 7 bases. This CDR3 is built from 16 residues. Germline V gene lookup returns CDR1 MNHNS and CDR2 SASEGT. V lost 2 bases and J lost 3; bases outside the gene matches: 7. CDR3 loop: CASSENLGGVYNEQFF. In DNA, the CDR3 is TGTGCCAGCAGTGAAAATTTAGGGGGCGTCTACAATGAGCAGTTCTTC.

In its sample, this clone was seen many times. The chain combines TRBV2 with TRBJ2-1, with D hard to call. Germline CDR1 reads SNHLY; CDR2 reads FYNNEI. This CDR3 is built from 10 residues. With 6 bases removed from V and 7 bases from J, the gap between germline ends came to 4 bases. The CDR3 region has the DNA TGTGCCAGCAGAGGGAATGAGCAGTTCTTC. This translates into CASRGNEQFF.

The sample holds many counts of this clone. The V gene is TRBV3-1, the J gene TRBJ2-3; 7 positions match TRBD2. The CDR3 has 15 amino acids. The V segment lost 0 bases and the J segment 6 bases; nucleotides outside the gene matches: 6. CDR1 LGHDT and CDR2 YNNKEL come from the germline V gene (reference sequence). The CDR3 nucleotides read TGTGCCAGCAGCCAAGATTTAGCGGGTGCGGATACGCAGTATTTT. It codes for CASSQDLAGADTQYF.

This clone was seen a few times. V and J are TRBV6-1 and TRBJ1-6, with a weak D call TRBD1 (6 bases). Germline V CDR1 and CDR2: MNHNS, SASEGT. The CDR3 has 15 residues. The germline V and J ends were trimmed by 7 bases and 9 bases, with 19 bases remaining between them. The CDR3 reads CASNAGESFGSPLHF. CDR3 coding DNA: TGTGCCAGCAACGCAGGGGAAAGTTTCGGTTCACCCCTCCACTTT.

The table lists this clone with many counts. The chain is built from TRBV2 and TRBJ2-3; maybe TRBD2 (5 bases). Trimming removed 4 bases from V and 1 base from J, with 12 bases in between. CDR1 and CDR2 from the germline V gene are SNHLY and FYNNEI. The CDR3 covers 15 residues. Written as DNA, the CDR3 is TGTGCCAGCAGTGGGGAGCGGCGGGGCACAGATACGCAGTATTTT. It specifies CASSGERRGTDTQYF. Supplemented by reference TRBV2 and TRBJ2-3, the full variable domain reads EPEVTQTPSHQVTQMGQEVILRCVPISNHLYFYWYRQILGQKVEFLVSFYNNEISEKSEIFDDQFSVERPDGSNFTLKIRSTKLEDSAMYFCASSGERRGTDTQYFGPGTRLTVL.

The chain is built from TRBV28 and TRBJ1-2; TRBD1 is a possible D gene (6 bases). The CDR3 is 14 residues long. Trimming took 8 bases from V and 8 from J, leaving 21 bases between them. In germline, CDR1 is MDHEN, CDR2 SYDVKM. This chain's CDR3 is CASSRRGGAIGYTF. CDR3 sequence (DNA): TGTGCCAGCTCCCGACGGGGGGGGGCTATAGGCTACACCTTC.

V gene TRBV5-1 combines with J gene TRBJ2-7; 7 bases match TRBD2. The CDR3 runs 17 residues. J gave up 3 bases and V 0 bases, and 12 bases lay outside the gene matches. The germline gives CDR1 SGHRS, CDR2 YFSETQ. The CDR3 nucleotides are TGCGCCAGCAGCTTGGGGTCGGGGGGACTGACGTTCTACGAGCAGTACTTC. Residues: CASSLGSGGLTFYEQYF.

This clone was seen at least ten times. A much larger clone differs by one base, so this may be a read error. This CDR3 is also generated by other DNA sequences in the sample. This rearrangement joins TRBV6-1 to TRBJ2-2, with D maybe TRBD2 (5 bases). The CDR3 is made up of 14 amino acids. CDR1 and CDR2 (germline): MNHNS, SASEGT. The CDR3 DNA sequence: TGTGCCAGCAGTACTAGTCCGAACACAGGGGAGCTGTTTTTT. This sequence encodes CASSTSPNTGELFF.

In its sample, this clone was seen many times. This chain links TRBV27 with TRBJ1-4; 7 bases are shared with TRBD1. This CDR3 comprises 16 residues. V lost 5 bases, J lost 2 bases, and 8 bases stayed unmatched. The V gene's germline CDR1 is MNHEY and CDR2 SMNVEV (reference sequence). This CDR3 reads CASSPTIRGTNEKLFF. In DNA, the CDR3 is TGTGCCAGCAGTCCTACCATCAGGGGGACTAATGAAAAACTGTTTTTT.